The next 25 T cell receptor beta chains were all read from a single sample in a study of blood T cell repertoires in COVID-19. Generated by immunoSEQ multiplex PCR, the TCRdb table keeps only in-frame clones and is missing some. The sample holds 400,000 to 500,000 clones, roughly 84% seen once. The sample taken for sequencing was PBMCs or T cells enriched from blood (not recorded which). These receptors were taken from a young woman who had been exposed to COVID-19.

The V gene is TRBV15, the J gene TRBJ2-1, with D possibly TRBD2 on 5 matching bases. The CDR3 extends over 13 amino acids. Trimming cost V 3 bases and J 7 bases, with 10 bases left between them. The germline V gene has CDR1 LNHNV and CDR2 YYDKDF (reference sequence). The CDR3 loop reads CATSSNRGNEQFF. For the CDR3, the DNA is TGTGCCACCAGCAGCAATAGAGGGAATGAGCAGTTCTTC.

This rearrangement joins TRBV5-1 to TRBJ2-7; TRBD1 might be the D (5 bases). The germline V gene has CDR1 SGHRS and CDR2 YFSETQ. V lost 4 bases and J 0 bases, leaving 17 bases between the germline ends. The CDR3 totals 16 residues. CDR3 nucleotides: TGCGCCAGCAGCGCCCCAGAGCAGGGCCTCTCCTACGAGCAGTACTTC. Protein: CASSAPEQGLSYEQYF.

The chain recombines TRBV5-1 with TRBJ2-3; TRBD2 aligns across 8 bases. CDR1 is SGHRS and CDR2 is YFSETQ in the germline V gene. After removal of 5 bases from V and 3 bases from J, the junction contained 5 bases not matched to a gene. This CDR3 is built from 14 residues. Here the CDR3 DNA reads TGCGCCAGCAGTCGGGAGGGTGTGACAGATACGCAGTATTTT. Amino acid sequence: CASSREGVTDTQYF.

V and J are TRBV9 and TRBJ2-1; D gene uncertain. V was shortened by 0 bases and J by 3 bases, with 4 bases between the two germline ends. The CDR3 consists of 13 residues. Germline CDR1 reads SGDLS; CDR2 reads YYNGEE. This CDR3 is CASSVEHYNEQFF. CDR3 sequence (DNA): TGTGCCAGCAGCGTAGAACACTACAATGAGCAGTTCTTC.

The chain couples TRBV4-1 to TRBJ2-7; 8 positions match TRBD2. This CDR3 is 18 amino acids long. Germline lookup yields CDR1 MGHRA and CDR2 YSYEKL. J was trimmed by 0 bases and V by 1 base; bases with no gene match: 11. CDR3 nucleotide sequence: TGCGCCAGCAGCCAAGGGAGACTAGCGTACGGAAGCTCCTACGAGCAGTACTTC. This gives the protein CASSQGRLAYGSSYEQYF.

The chain couples TRBV11-3 to TRBJ2-1; 16 nucleotides align to TRBD2. This CDR3 contains 15 residues. The junction had 5 bases not matched to a gene; V was cut back by 5 bases and J by 10 bases. Germline CDR1 and CDR2: SGHNT and YENEEA. The chain's CDR3 is CASSPPGLAGGEQFF. The CDR3 region has the DNA TGTGCCAGCAGCCCGCCGGGACTAGCGGGAGGGGAGCAGTTCTTC.

CDR3 residues: CASSGLALNTGELFF. CDR3 DNA: TGTGCCAGCAGTGGACTAGCGCTGAACACCGGGGAGCTGTTTTTT. V usage is TRBV2 and J usage is TRBJ2-2; 8 bases are a match to TRBD2. This CDR3 comprises 15 residues. Germline trimming cut 4 bases from V and 1 base from J; bases unmatched to any gene: 2. The germline V gene encodes CDR1 SNHLY and CDR2 FYNNEI.

This CDR3 is CASSPDRETQYF. The CDR3 region has the DNA TGTGCCAGCAGCCCTGACAGAGAGACCCAGTACTTC. The chain couples TRBV11-3 to TRBJ2-5; tentatively, D is TRBD1 (5 bases). Trimming cost V 5 bases and J 4 bases, with 8 bases left between them. Per the germline V gene, CDR1 is SGHNT and CDR2 is YENEEA. The CDR3 consists of 12 residues. Drawing the rest from reference TRBV11-3 and TRBJ2-5, the complete variable domain is EAGVVQSPRYKIIEKKQPVAFWCNPISGHNTLYWYLQNLGQGPELLIRYENEEAVDDSQLPKDRFSAERLKGVDSTLKIQPAELGDSAVYLCASSPDRETQYFGPGTRLLVL.

The chain has TRBV13 and TRBJ1-1, with no clear D. The germline V and J ends were trimmed by 0 bases and 3 bases, with 8 bases remaining between them. The V gene's germline CDR1 is PRHDT and CDR2 FYEKMQ (reference sequence). The CDR3 loop spans 14 amino acids. The CDR3 loop is CASSLGFRDTEAFF. Here the CDR3 DNA reads TGTGCCAGCAGCTTAGGCTTTCGAGACACTGAAGCTTTCTTT.

The chain carries TRBV13 and TRBJ1-5; D is possibly TRBD1 (5 bases). The CDR3 consists of 15 residues. Trimming cost V 4 bases and J 4 bases, with 14 bases left between them. CDR1 and CDR2 (germline): PRHDT, FYEKMQ (reference sequence). This CDR3 reads CASSYRSIGNQPQHF. The CDR3 bases are TGTGCCAGCAGCTACAGGTCAATTGGGAATCAGCCCCAGCATTTT.

The chain couples TRBV7-9 to TRBJ2-3; TRBD1 matches at 8 bases. Trimming at V came to 5 bases and at J to 2 bases, leaving 9 bases not matched to a gene. The germline V gene has CDR1 SEHNR and CDR2 FQNEAQ (reference sequence). The CDR3 is 16 residues long. DNA of the CDR3: TGTGCCAGCAGCCCTAGACAGGGGCTAAACACAGATACGCAGTATTTT. It is translated as CASSPRQGLNTDTQYF.

The V and J genes are TRBV28 and TRBJ1-4; D might be TRBD1 (5 bases). The V end lost 8 bases, the J end lost 7 bases, and 17 bases lay between the germline ends. Germline CDR1 is MDHEN and CDR2 is SYDVKM. This CDR3 is built from 14 residues. The CDR3 sequence: CASWAGGVSEKLFF. In nucleotides, the CDR3 is TGTGCCAGCTGGGCGGGGGGGGTTAGTGAAAAACTGTTTTTT.

This chain connects TRBV28 to TRBJ2-1; 11 nucleotides align to TRBD2. Germline CDR1 MDHEN, CDR2 SYDVKM. The V and J ends lost 5 bases and 5 bases, in that order; junction bases with no gene match: 5. The CDR3 extends over 15 amino acids. This CDR3 reads CASSGETSGDNEQFF. For the CDR3, the DNA is TGTGCCAGCAGTGGAGAGACTAGCGGGGACAATGAGCAGTTCTTC.

The chain is built from TRBV5-4 and TRBJ1-4, with 9 positions matching TRBD1. Unmatched junction bases numbered 5, after V lost 3 bases and J lost 2 bases. CDR1 is SGHNT, CDR2 YYREEE, per germline (reference sequence). CDR3 length: 16 residues. The CDR3 DNA reads as TGTGCCAGCAGCTCGGACAGGGGTTGGACTAATGAAAAACTGTTTTTT. Protein sequence: CASSSDRGWTNEKLFF.

The CDR3, as DNA: TGTGCCAGCAGCCCCCGTCGGACGGGAATGAACACTGAAGCTTTCTTT. Its translation is CASSPRRTGMNTEAFF. V is TRBV6-2 or TRBV6-3 and J is TRBJ1-1; D is undetermined. This CDR3 contains 16 residues. Trimming left V 6 bases short and J 0 bases short, with 17 bases between. CDR1 and CDR2 (germline): MNHEY, SVGEGT.

The chain employs TRBV4-3 and TRBJ2-2, with TRBD2 matching over 7 bases. Germline assignment: CDR1 LGHNA and CDR2 YSLEER. This CDR3 has 16 amino acids. V gave up 1 base and J gave up 5 bases; unmatched junction bases: 7. CDR3 region: CASSQAAGERTGELFF. The CDR3 DNA reads as TGCGCCAGCAGCCAAGCTGCGGGGGAAAGGACCGGGGAGCTGTTTTTT.

The chain uses TRBV4-3 and TRBJ2-7; 7 nucleotides align to TRBD1. From germline, CDR1 is LGHNA and CDR2 YSLEER. The CDR3 runs to 15 residues. V dropped 0 bases and J dropped 6; count of bases not matched to a gene: 8. The CDR3 loop is CASSQEPTGAGEQYF. The CDR3 region has the DNA TGCGCCAGCAGCCAAGAACCCACAGGGGCCGGCGAGCAGTACTTC.

This clone was counted between two and nine times. The V and J genes are TRBV5-1 and TRBJ1-4, with D hard to call. Germline loops: CDR1 SGHRS, CDR2 YFSETQ. The CDR3 covers 14 residues. Between the trimmed V and J ends, which lost 0 bases and 3 bases, there was a span of 6 bases. The CDR3 region is CASSLDSSNEKLFF. As DNA, the CDR3 is TGCGCCAGCAGCTTGGACTCCTCTAATGAAAAACTGTTTTTT. Using reference TRBV5-1 and TRBJ1-4 for the parts outside the CDR3, the full variable domain is KAGVTQTPRYLIKTRGQQVTLSCSPISGHRSVSWYQQTPGQGLQFLFEYFSETQRNKGNFPGRFSGRQFSNSRSEMNVSTLELGDSALYLCASSLDSSNEKLFFGSGTQLSVL.

The V gene is TRBV11-2, the J gene TRBJ1-1; 8 bases agree with TRBD1. This CDR3 region has 12 residues. The V gene end was trimmed by 4 bases and the J gene end by 6 bases; junction bases not matched to a gene: 1. The V gene's germline CDR1 is SGHAT and CDR2 FQNNGV. The chain's CDR3 is CASSSGGSEAFF. CDR3 DNA sequence: TGTGCCAGCAGCTCAGGGGGCTCTGAAGCTTTCTTT.

The V gene is TRBV11-2, the J gene TRBJ1-1; D uncertain. Germline lookup yields CDR1 SGHAT and CDR2 FQNNGV. The germline V and J ends were trimmed by 6 bases and 3 bases, with 17 bases remaining between them. The CDR3 spans 15 residues. This CDR3 is CASSLRAPRDTEAFF. CDR3 nucleotides: TGTGCCAGCAGTCTTAGGGCCCCGAGGGACACTGAAGCTTTCTTT.

The V gene is TRBV5-8, the J gene TRBJ2-3, with D maybe TRBD2 (5 bases). The germline CDR1 and CDR2 sequences are SGHTS and YDEGEE. Trimming took 6 bases from V and 2 from J, leaving 19 bases between them. The CDR3 is 16 amino acids. The CDR3 DNA is TGTGCCAGCACTAAGGAAGGTGTTAGCGCCACAGATACGCAGTATTTT. Translated, it gives CASTKEGVSATDTQYF.

V and J are TRBV28 and TRBJ1-2, with D unresolved. Per germline, CDR1 MDHEN and CDR2 SYDVKM. The CDR3 is made up of 13 amino acids. The V gene lost 2 bases and the J gene lost 6 bases, with 10 bases spanning the gap. The CDR3 coding sequence is TGTGCCAGCAGTTTACCAGGCGAGAATGGCTACACCTTC. Amino acid sequence: CASSLPGENGYTF.

The chain is built from TRBV5-1 and TRBJ2-7; 7 positions match TRBD2. Germline values: CDR1 SGHRS, CDR2 YFSETQ. The CDR3 consists of 17 residues. V gave up 1 base and J gave up 0 bases; unmatched junction bases: 10. The CDR3 reads CASSLIAGSGSSYEQYF. CDR3 DNA sequence: TGCGCCAGCAGCTTGATTGCTGGTAGCGGGTCCTCCTACGAGCAGTACTTC.

The rearrangement joins TRBV7-8 to TRBJ2-1, with 8 bases matching TRBD2. Germline V gene data show CDR1 as SGHVS and CDR2 as FQNEAQ. J lost 4 bases, V lost 3 bases, and 5 bases had no gene match. The CDR3 has 15 amino acids. The CDR3 spells CASSLRTSGYNEQFF. CDR3 nucleotides: TGTGCCAGCAGCTTGCGAACTAGCGGTTACAATGAGCAGTTCTTC.

This chain joins TRBV19 and TRBJ1-2; D gene ambiguous. Germline V lookup: CDR1 LNHDA, CDR2 SQIVND (reference sequence). V lost 5 bases and J lost 4, with 14 bases in between. The CDR3 is 14 residues long. The CDR3 nucleotides read TGTGCCAGTAGTCAACGGGGAGGTATCTATGGCTACACCTTC. Translating gives CASSQRGGIYGYTF.